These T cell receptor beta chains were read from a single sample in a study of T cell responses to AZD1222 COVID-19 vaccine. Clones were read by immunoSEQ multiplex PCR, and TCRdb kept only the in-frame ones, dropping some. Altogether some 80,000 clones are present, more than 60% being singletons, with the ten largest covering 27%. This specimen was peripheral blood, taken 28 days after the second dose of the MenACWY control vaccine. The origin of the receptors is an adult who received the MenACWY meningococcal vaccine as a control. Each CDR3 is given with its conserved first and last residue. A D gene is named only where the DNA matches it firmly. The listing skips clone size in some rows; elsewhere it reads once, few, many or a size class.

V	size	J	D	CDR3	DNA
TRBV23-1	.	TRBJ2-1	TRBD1	CASSRLTPGQGGHLSYNEQFF	TGCGCCAGCAGTCGTCTCACACCGGGACAGGGGGGGCACCTCTCCTACAATGAGCAGTTCTTC
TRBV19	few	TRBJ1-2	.	CASGPPNYGYTF	TGTGCCAGCGGACCCCCTAACTATGGCTACACCTTC
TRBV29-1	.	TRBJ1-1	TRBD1	CSVRQGGNTEAFF	TGCAGCGTTCGACAGGGGGGGAACACTGAAGCTTTCTTT
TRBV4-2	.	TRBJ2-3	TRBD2	CASSQDRGAGDLSTDTQYF	TGTGCCAGCAGCCAAGATCGAGGAGCGGGGGACCTTAGCACAGATACGCAGTATTTT
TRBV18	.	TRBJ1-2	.	CASSPRGGRGYTF	TGTGCCAGCTCACCCCGCGGGGGTCGTGGCTACACCTTC
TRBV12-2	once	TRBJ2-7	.	CASRFSRTGLSYEQYF	TGTGCAAGTCGCTTCAGCCGGACAGGGCTCTCCTACGAGCAGTACTTC
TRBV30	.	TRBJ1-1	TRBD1	CAWSVDRGNTEAFF	TGTGCCTGGAGTGTGGACAGGGGGAACACTGAAGCTTTCTTT
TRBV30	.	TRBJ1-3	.	CAWNPGAGGNTIYF	TGTGCCTGGAATCCGGGGGCTGGTGGAAACACCATATATTTT
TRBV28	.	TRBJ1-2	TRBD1	CASSSETGTYGYTF	TGTGCCAGCAGCTCAGAGACAGGGACCTATGGCTACACCTTC
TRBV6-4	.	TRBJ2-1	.	CASSDSKVGGKQFF	TGTGCCAGCAGTGACTCGAAGGTTGGCGGAAAGCAGTTCTTC
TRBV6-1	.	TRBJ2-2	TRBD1	CASSEAGQITGELFF	TGTGCCAGCAGTGAAGCGGGACAGATAACCGGGGAGCTGTTTTTT
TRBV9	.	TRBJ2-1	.	CASSVEGRDEQFF	TGTGCCAGCAGCGTAGAAGGACGGGATGAGCAGTTCTTC
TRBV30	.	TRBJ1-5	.	CAWDYSNQPQHF	TGTGCCTGGGACTATAGCAATCAGCCCCAGCATTTT
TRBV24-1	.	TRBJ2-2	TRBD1	CATSPGGSGELFF	TGTGCCACCAGTCCAGGGGGCTCCGGGGAGCTGTTTTTT
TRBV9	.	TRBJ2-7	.	CASTPGPSSYEQYF	TGTGCCAGCACCCCGGGTCCCTCCTCCTACGAGCAGTACTTC
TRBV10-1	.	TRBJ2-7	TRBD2	CASSEGGRELNYEQYF	TGCGCCAGCAGTGAGGGAGGGCGGGAGCTGAACTACGAGCAGTACTTC
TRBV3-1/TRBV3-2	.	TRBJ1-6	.	CASSQAPNSPLHF	TGTGCCAGCAGCCAAGCGCCTAATTCACCCCTCCACTTT
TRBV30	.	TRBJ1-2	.	CAWSVLRGTSYGYTF	TGTGCCTGGAGTGTACTCCGGGGGACTTCCTATGGCTACACCTTC
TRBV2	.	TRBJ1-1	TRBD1	CASNNRDRGYTEAFF	TGTGCCAGCAATAATCGGGACAGGGGGTACACTGAAGCTTTCTTT
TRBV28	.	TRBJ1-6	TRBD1	CASSLSWTGEISPLHF	TGTGCCAGCAGTTTAAGCTGGACAGGGGAAATTTCACCCCTCCACTTT